This is a list of T cell receptor beta chains from one sample in a study of blood T cells in healthy people across ages. TCRdb passed the 5' RACE reads through MiXCR, listing each CDR3 protein once. The sample lists almost 550,000 distinct CDR3 sequences, about 24% occurring once. The sample also formed part of further work on T cells of mothers and their children.

Input material: blood. The receptors here all came from a boy aged 10-17 years in good health. Both conserved end residues are part of each CDR3. D genes are given only for firm matches. Size tells how often a clone was seen (once, few, many) or the class of an expanded clone, and some rows leave it out.

TRBJ1-6 . . TRBV12-3/TRBV12-4 CASSYTLTGINSPLHF TGTGCCAGCAGCTATACCTTAACAGGGATTAATTCACCCCTCCACTTT
TRBJ2-7 TRBD2 few TRBV4-3 CASSRDLTSGIFDEQYF TGCGCCAGCAGCCGAGACCTGACTAGCGGGATTTTTGACGAGCAGTACTTC
TRBJ2-1 . . TRBV5-1 CASSRRSGDNEQFF TGCGCCAGCAGCCGGAGGAGTGGTGACAATGAGCAGTTCTTC
TRBJ1-1 . . TRBV20-1 CSARSGSAPLNTEAFF TGCAGTGCTAGATCGGGATCGGCCCCCTTGAACACTGAAGCTTTCTTT
TRBJ2-5 . many TRBV24-1 CATSDLQGETQYF TGTGCCACCAGTGATTTGCAGGGTGAGACCCAGTACTTC
TRBJ2-1 . once TRBV29-1 CSVPILARGNEQFF TGCAGCGTCCCCATTCTAGCGCGGGGCAATGAGCAGTTCTTC
TRBJ2-6 . . TRBV11-2 CASGFTRHSGANVLTF TGTGCCAGCGGGTTTACTCGCCATTCTGGGGCCAACGTCCTGACTTTC
TRBJ2-1 TRBD1 . TRBV7-3 CASSNGQGYYNEQFF TGTGCCAGCAGCAATGGACAGGGGTACTACAATGAGCAGTTCTTC
TRBJ2-3 . . TRBV18 CASSPPPGRQTQYF TGTGCCAGCTCACCCCCCCCGGGACGGCAAACGCAGTATTTT
TRBJ2-5 . few TRBV20-1 CSARAGTDQETQYF TGCAGTGCTAGGGCGGGGACAGACCAAGAGACCCAGTACTTC
TRBJ2-5 . . TRBV4-1 CASSQEGHRVAETQYF TGCGCCAGCAGCCAAGAAGGACACAGGGTCGCGGAGACCCAGTACTTC
TRBJ2-1 . few TRBV20-1 CSARSPYGGSYNEQFF TGCAGTGCTAGATCCCCCTACGGGGGCTCCTACAATGAGCAGTTCTTC
TRBJ2-3 . few TRBV28 CASSEADSTDTQYF TGTGCCAGCAGTGAAGCGGACAGCACAGATACGCAGTATTTT
TRBJ2-1 . . TRBV4-1 CASSQDRGGGYYNEQFF TGCGCCAGCAGCCAAGATAGGGGGGGAGGCTACTACAATGAGCAGTTCTTC
TRBJ2-7 TRBD2 few TRBV7-2 CASSLESGRGPYEQYF TGTGCCAGCAGCTTAGAGAGCGGGAGGGGACCCTACGAGCAGTACTTC
TRBJ2-7 . . TRBV6-2/TRBV6-3 CASSRDRRYEQYF TGTGCCAGCAGTCGGGACCGGAGATACGAGCAGTACTTC
TRBJ2-3 . . TRBV20-1 CSARIVLGTTQYF TGCAGTGCTAGAATCGTTTTGGGGACTACGCAGTATTTT
TRBJ2-1 . few TRBV4-2 CASSQDLAGSPINEQFF TGTGCCAGCAGCCAAGATTTGGCCGGGAGTCCAATAAATGAGCAGTTCTTC
TRBJ1-4 . few TRBV4-3 CASSQGPGSNEKLFF TGCGCCAGCAGTCAGGGCCCAGGGTCCAATGAAAAACTGTTTTTT
TRBJ2-2 . . TRBV10-3 CAISVASTGELFF TGTGCCATCAGTGTAGCCAGCACCGGGGAGCTGTTTTTT
TRBJ2-1 TRBD2 few TRBV29-1 CSARPGLAAYNEQFF TGCAGCGCCCGACCCGGACTAGCGGCCTACAATGAGCAGTTCTTC
TRBJ1-2 TRBD1 few TRBV5-1 CASSLAGQAVRSSGYTF TGCGCCAGCAGCTTGGCCGGACAGGCGGTCCGAAGTAGCGGCTACACCTTC
TRBJ1-3 . . TRBV7-8 CASSLRVSGNTIYF TGTGCCAGCAGCTTAAGGGTCTCTGGAAACACCATATATTTT
TRBJ2-7 . . TRBV12-3/TRBV12-4 CASSFVAGGVNEQYF TGTGCCAGCAGTTTTGTGGCCGGTGGGGTAAACGAGCAGTACTTC
TRBJ2-2 . . TRBV19 CASNQDSPNTGELFF TGTGCCAGTAATCAGGACAGCCCGAACACCGGGGAGCTGTTTTTT
TRBJ1-2 . few TRBV21-1 CASMTGGFHGYTF TGTGCCAGCATGACAGGGGGCTTTCATGGCTACACCTTC
TRBJ1-4 . few TRBV7-2 CASSLRGRLNEKLFF TGTGCCAGCAGCCTCAGGGGACGCCTTAATGAAAAACTGTTTTTT
TRBJ1-5 TRBD1 . TRBV12-3/TRBV12-4 CASRDTGGGQPQHF TGTGCCAGCAGAGACACAGGGGGCGGTCAGCCCCAGCATTTT
TRBJ2-3 TRBD2 few TRBV27 CASSAGTTDTQYF TGTGCCAGCTCAGCGGGGACCACAGATACGCAGTATTTT
TRBJ2-5 . many TRBV7-2 CASSPDLGWETQYF TGTGCCAGCAGCCCCGATCTGGGGTGGGAGACCCAGTACTTC
TRBJ2-1 . . TRBV29-1 CSVVGYNEQFF TGCAGCGTTGTCGGCTACAATGAGCAGTTCTTC
TRBJ1-2 . . TRBV6-1 CASSDLGHLKRNGYTF TGTGCCAGCAGTGACCTGGGACACCTAAAGAGGAATGGCTACACCTTC
TRBJ2-3 TRBD2 . TRBV6-6 CASSTGGGIDTQYF TGTGCCAGCAGTACTGGGGGGGGAATAGATACGCAGTATTTT
TRBJ1-1 . . TRBV6-2/TRBV6-3 CASSYPLEAFF TGTGCCAGTAGTTACCCCCTCGAAGCTTTCTTT
TRBJ2-5 TRBD2 few TRBV20-1 CSARGLAGFEETQYF TGCAGTGCTAGAGGACTAGCGGGCTTCGAAGAGACCCAGTACTTC
TRBJ2-7 TRBD1 . TRBV2 CASSLRDRGLPKYEQYF TGTGCCAGCAGTTTAAGGGACAGGGGGCTTCCGAAGTACGAGCAGTACTTC